One and the same sample provided the 24 T cell receptor beta chains below, sequenced in a study of T cell responses to AZD1222 COVID-19 vaccine. Some clones are missing from TCRdb's copy, which holds only in-frame ones; the method was immunoSEQ multiplex PCR. Of about 97,000 clones listed, more than 75% are singletons. The sequencing here drew on peripheral blood, taken 28 days after the second AZD1222 dose. The receptors stem from an adult who received the AZD1222 COVID-19 vaccine.

This chain links TRBV19 with TRBJ1-5, with D possibly TRBD1 on 5 matching bases. This CDR3 comprises 14 residues. The ends were cut back, 8 bases at V and 2 bases at J, with 13 bases in the middle. Looked up from germline, CDR1 is LNHDA and CDR2 is SQIVND (reference sequence). For the CDR3, the DNA is TGTGCCAGTTGGGCCCAGGGTGGCAATCAGCCCCAGCATTTT. Amino acid sequence: CASWAQGGNQPQHF.

The chain couples TRBV5-1 to TRBJ1-2, with no clear D. This CDR3 is built from 12 residues. Germline-derived CDR1 and CDR2 are SGHRS and YFSETQ. Trimming shortened V by 0 bases and J by 6 bases, and 6 bases separated the two germline ends. The CDR3 DNA reads TGCGCCAGCAGCTTGGCCGAGGATGGCTACACCTTC. Translating it yields CASSLAEDGYTF.

This clone was seen only once. V is TRBV7-2 and J is TRBJ2-1; TRBD1 might be the D (5 bases). Germline V lookup: CDR1 SGHTA, CDR2 FQGNSA. The V and J ends lost 1 base and 2 bases respectively, with 15 bases between them. The length of the CDR3 is 17 residues. CDR3 DNA sequence: TGTGCCAGCAGCTTAGATAGGGGCCTCTCCACCTACAATGAGCAGTTCTTC. This encodes CASSLDRGLSTYNEQFF.

V usage is TRBV5-4 and J usage is TRBJ2-7, with 13 bases that match TRBD2. V gave up 3 bases and J gave up 5 bases; unmatched junction bases: 5. The CDR3 has 15 amino acids. In germline, CDR1 is SGHNT, CDR2 YYREEE (reference sequence). Here the CDR3 reads CASSSGTSGIHEQYF. The DNA of the CDR3 is TGTGCCAGCAGCTCCGGGACTAGCGGGATCCACGAGCAGTACTTC.

The chain has TRBV7-9 and TRBJ1-5; no definite D call. CDR3 length equals 14 residues. The V gene lost 5 bases and the J gene lost 6 bases, with 14 bases spanning the gap. Germline V gives CDR1 SEHNR, CDR2 FQNEAQ (reference sequence). Here the CDR3 reads CASSPDSAAQPQHF. DNA of the CDR3: TGTGCCAGCAGCCCAGACTCCGCAGCTCAGCCCCAGCATTTT.

V usage is TRBV5-1 and J usage is TRBJ2-1; D is uncertain. Germline values: CDR1 SGHRS, CDR2 YFSETQ. V was clipped by 0 bases and J by 5 bases, with 6 bases between them. This CDR3 contains 13 residues. The CDR3 sequence is CASSLGFNNEQFF. CDR3 coding DNA: TGCGCCAGCAGCTTGGGATTCAACAATGAGCAGTTCTTC.

This clone was observed once. The chain uses TRBV18 and TRBJ1-1; no definite D call. Trimming removed 3 bases at V and 1 base at J, with 9 bases between. Germline V CDR1 and CDR2: KGHSH, LQKENI. The CDR3 consists of 14 residues. The CDR3 here is CASSPNIQNTEAFF. The CDR3 coding sequence is TGTGCCAGCTCACCCAACATACAGAACACTGAAGCTTTCTTT.

This clone came up a few times. CDR3 protein: CASRTQGTGPPTGELFF. CDR3 nucleotides: TGCGCCAGCCGCACGCAGGGGACAGGACCACCCACCGGGGAGCTGTTTTTT. The chain uses TRBV5-1 and TRBJ2-2, with 8 positions matching TRBD1. This CDR3 is built from 17 residues. Germline CDR1 and CDR2: SGHRS and YFSETQ. The trim removed 7 bases at V and 4 bases at J, leaving 15 bases unmatched. Supplemented by reference TRBV5-1 and TRBJ2-2, the full variable domain reads KAGVTQTPRYLIKTRGQQVTLSCSPISGHRSVSWYQQTPGQGLQFLFEYFSETQRNKGNFPGRFSGRQFSNSRSEMNVSTLELGDSALYLCASRTQGTGPPTGELFFGEGSRLTVL.

With regard to this clone: One junction end disagrees with the germline gene, perhaps due to a read error. This rearrangement joins TRBV7-9 to TRBJ1-3, with 9 nucleotides matching TRBD1. CDR3 length: 15 residues. The germline V gene encodes CDR1 SEHNR and CDR2 FQNEAQ (reference sequence). CDR3 loop: CAGRDRANSGNTIYF. In DNA form, the CDR3 reads TGTGCCGGCAGGGACAGGGCAAACTCTGGAAACACCATATATTTT.

This chain connects TRBV7-9 to TRBJ2-1; D is unresolved. CDR3 length: 15 residues. CDR1 and CDR2 (germline): SEHNR, FQNEAQ (reference sequence). Trimming left V 5 bases short and J 5 bases short, with 16 bases between. The CDR3 DNA reads TGTGCCAGCAGCACGCCCGGCGGTTCTAACAATGAGCAGTTCTTC. As protein: CASSTPGGSNNEQFF.

The chain carries TRBV11-2 and TRBJ2-7, with 14 bases lining up with TRBD2. Looked up from germline, CDR1 is SGHAT and CDR2 is FQNNGV. The CDR3 spans 15 residues. V lost 6 bases to trimming and J lost 3 bases; unmatched junction nucleotides: 4. The CDR3 is CASSPGLAGGYEQYF. The DNA for the CDR3 is TGTGCCAGCAGTCCTGGACTAGCGGGAGGCTACGAGCAGTACTTC.

The J gene is TRBJ1-2, the V gene TRBV19; 7 bases map to TRBD1. CDR1 is LNHDA and CDR2 is SQIVND in the germline V gene (reference sequence). This CDR3 contains 14 residues. The V and J ends lost 4 bases and 5 bases, in that order; junction bases with no gene match: 7. The CDR3 DNA follows: TGTGCCAGTAGTAGGGACAGTATGGGGTATGGCTACACCTTC. It translates to CASSRDSMGYGYTF.

V usage is TRBV6-5 and J usage is TRBJ2-5; no definite D call. CDR1 is MNHEY, CDR2 SVGAGI, per germline. V dropped 6 bases and J dropped 2 bases, with 4 bases sitting between them. The CDR3 loop spans 11 amino acids. Here the CDR3 reads CASSPQETQYF. The CDR3 bases are TGTGCCAGCAGCCCACAAGAGACCCAGTACTTC.

This clone was seen once. V gene TRBV19 combines with J gene TRBJ2-2; the match to TRBD2 covers 11 bases. CDR1 LNHDA and CDR2 SQIVND come from the germline V gene (reference sequence). This CDR3 comprises 16 residues. The V segment lost 5 bases and the J segment 0 bases; nucleotides outside the gene matches: 2. The CDR3 bases are TGTGCCAGTAGTCGGACTAGCGGGTCGAACACCGGGGAGCTGTTTTTT. It translates to CASSRTSGSNTGELFF.

The rearrangement uses TRBV11-2 and TRBJ2-5, with 9 bases fitting TRBD2. J lost 5 bases, V lost 5 bases, and 12 bases had no gene match. This CDR3 contains 16 residues. Germline V gene sequence: CDR1 SGHAT, CDR2 FQNNGV. CDR3 region: CASSRDPGLALETQYF. The CDR3 bases are TGTGCCAGCAGCCGCGATCCGGGACTAGCCCTGGAGACCCAGTACTTC.

This rearrangement joins TRBV19 to TRBJ2-2; maybe TRBD2 (5 bases). Between the trimmed V and J ends, which lost 3 bases and 4 bases, there was a span of 24 bases. The CDR3 covers 19 residues. Germline V gene data show CDR1 as LNHDA and CDR2 as SQIVND (reference sequence). Here the CDR3 reads CASSMWPGNPGGGTGELFF. CDR3 DNA sequence: TGTGCCAGTAGTATGTGGCCGGGGAACCCTGGAGGAGGCACCGGGGAGCTGTTTTTT. The full variable domain, with the rest looked up from reference TRBV19 and TRBJ2-2, is DGGITQSPKYLFRKEGQNVTLSCEQNLNHDAMYWYRQDPGQGLRLIYYSQIVNDFQKGDIAEGYSVSREKKESFPLTVTSAQKNPTAFYLCASSMWPGNPGGGTGELFFGEGSRLTVL.

This chain connects TRBV4-2 to TRBJ2-7, with TRBD1 matching 12 bases. V shed 0 bases and J 5 bases; nucleotides not matched to a gene: 2. This CDR3 region has 15 residues. The germline gives CDR1 LGHNA, CDR2 YNFKEQ. DNA for the CDR3: TGTGCCAGCAGCCAAGAGGGGACAGGGGGCGACGAGCAGTACTTC. The encoded protein is CASSQEGTGGDEQYF.

This clone was counted only a few times. This chain joins TRBV11-3 and TRBJ2-7, with D possibly being TRBD2 (6 bases). Germline lookup yields CDR1 SGHNT and CDR2 YENEEA. V gave up 5 bases and J gave up 1 base, with 12 bases separating them. This CDR3 contains 14 residues. The CDR3 DNA sequence: TGTGCCAGCAGCCGGGACTCAACTTCCTACGAGCAGTACTTC. Translation: CASSRDSTSYEQYF.

The rearrangement joins TRBV27 to TRBJ1-2, with a tentative D call TRBD1 (6 bases). V lost 4 bases to trimming and J lost 1 base, with 10 bases between them. Germline V gene lookup returns CDR1 MNHEY and CDR2 SMNVEV (reference sequence). This CDR3 is 14 amino acids long. Written as DNA, the CDR3 is TGTGCCAGCAGTTCGACAGGCTTTAACTATGGCTACACCTTC. Protein sequence: CASSSTGFNYGYTF.

This chain links TRBV10-3 with TRBJ2-7; D ambiguous. Deletions cut 2 bases from V and 5 bases from J, with 4 bases between. The CDR3 loop spans 11 amino acids. Germline CDR1 is ENHRY and CDR2 is SYGVKD. The CDR3, as DNA: TGTGCCATCAGTGAGCTTGACGAGCAGTACTTC. This translates into CAISELDEQYF.

V gene TRBV5-8 combines with J gene TRBJ2-7; 8 bases line up with TRBD1. Germline V gene lookup returns CDR1 SGHTS and CDR2 YDEGEE. J was trimmed by 4 bases and V by 4 bases; bases with no gene match: 4. CDR3 size: 13 residues. CDR3 DNA sequence: TGTGCCAGCAGCCCGGGACAGGATTACGAGCAGTACTTC. As protein: CASSPGQDYEQYF.

The chain carries TRBV2 and TRBJ1-2, with no clear D. Trimming removed 8 bases at V and 0 bases at J, with 10 bases between. The CDR3 covers 13 residues. Looked up from germline, CDR1 is SNHLY and CDR2 is FYNNEI. The CDR3 DNA sequence: TGTGCCAGCGCGTCGGTTGCTAACTATGGCTACACCTTC. Translation: CASASVANYGYTF. Full variable domain (rest looked up from reference TRBV2 and TRBJ1-2): EPEVTQTPSHQVTQMGQEVILRCVPISNHLYFYWYRQILGQKVEFLVSFYNNEISEKSEIFDDQFSVERPDGSNFTLKIRSTKLEDSAMYFCASASVANYGYTFGSGTRLTVV.

V is TRBV9 and J is TRBJ1-1; possible D gene TRBD1, 5 bases. Germline lookup yields CDR1 SGDLS and CDR2 YYNGEE. This CDR3 contains 15 residues. Between the trimmed V and J ends, which lost 2 bases and 4 bases, there was a span of 15 bases. CDR3 sequence: CASSVIGAEGTEAFF. The CDR3 region has the DNA TGTGCCAGCAGCGTTATCGGGGCTGAAGGCACTGAAGCTTTCTTT.

This chain joins TRBV7-9 and TRBJ2-1; unclear D gene. Germline assignment: CDR1 SEHNR and CDR2 FQNEAQ (reference sequence). There are 13 residues in the CDR3. V lost 5 bases and J lost 4, with 9 bases in between. This CDR3 is CASSPSPYNEQFF. The CDR3 DNA sequence: TGTGCCAGCAGCCCCTCCCCGTACAATGAGCAGTTCTTC. Full variable domain (outside the CDR3, taken from reference TRBV7-9 and TRBJ2-1): DTGVSQNPRHKITKRGQNVTFRCDPISEHNRLYWYRQTLGQGPEFLTYFQNEAQLEKSRLLSDRFSAERPKGSFSTLEIQRTEQGDSAMYLCASSPSPYNEQFFGPGTRLTVL.